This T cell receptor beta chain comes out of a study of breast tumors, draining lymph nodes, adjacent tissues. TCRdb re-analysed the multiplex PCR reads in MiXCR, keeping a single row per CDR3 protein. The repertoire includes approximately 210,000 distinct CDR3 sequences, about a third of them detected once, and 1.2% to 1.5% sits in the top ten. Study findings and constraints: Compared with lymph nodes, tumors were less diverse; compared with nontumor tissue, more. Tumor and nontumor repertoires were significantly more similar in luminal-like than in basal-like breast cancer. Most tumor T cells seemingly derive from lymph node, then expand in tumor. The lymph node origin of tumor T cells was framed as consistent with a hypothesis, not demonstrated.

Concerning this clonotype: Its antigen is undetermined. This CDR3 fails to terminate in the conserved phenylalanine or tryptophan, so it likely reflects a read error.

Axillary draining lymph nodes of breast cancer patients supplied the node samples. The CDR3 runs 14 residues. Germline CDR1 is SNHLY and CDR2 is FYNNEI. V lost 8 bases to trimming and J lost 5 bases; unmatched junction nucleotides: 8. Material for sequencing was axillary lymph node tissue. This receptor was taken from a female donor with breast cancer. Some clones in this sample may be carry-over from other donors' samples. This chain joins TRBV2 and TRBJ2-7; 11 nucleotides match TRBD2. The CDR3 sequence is CASAGTSGFHEQYL. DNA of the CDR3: TGTGCCAGCGCCGGGACTAGCGGTTTCCACGAGCAGTACCTC.